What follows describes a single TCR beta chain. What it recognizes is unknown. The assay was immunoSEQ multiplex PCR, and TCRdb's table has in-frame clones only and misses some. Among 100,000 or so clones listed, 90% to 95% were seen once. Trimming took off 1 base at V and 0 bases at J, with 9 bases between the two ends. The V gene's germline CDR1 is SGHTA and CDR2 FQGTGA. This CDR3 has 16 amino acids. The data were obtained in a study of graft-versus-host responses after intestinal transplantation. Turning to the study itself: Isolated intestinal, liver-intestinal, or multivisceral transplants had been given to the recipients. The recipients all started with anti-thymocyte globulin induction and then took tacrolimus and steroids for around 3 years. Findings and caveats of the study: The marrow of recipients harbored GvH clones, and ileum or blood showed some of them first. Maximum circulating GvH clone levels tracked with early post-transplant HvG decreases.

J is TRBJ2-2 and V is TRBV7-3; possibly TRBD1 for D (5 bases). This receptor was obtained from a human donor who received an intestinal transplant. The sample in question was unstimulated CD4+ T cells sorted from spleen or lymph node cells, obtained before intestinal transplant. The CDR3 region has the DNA TGTGCCAGCAGCTTAAGGGCAGGGACGAACACCGGGGAGCTGTTTTTT. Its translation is CASSLRAGTNTGELFF.